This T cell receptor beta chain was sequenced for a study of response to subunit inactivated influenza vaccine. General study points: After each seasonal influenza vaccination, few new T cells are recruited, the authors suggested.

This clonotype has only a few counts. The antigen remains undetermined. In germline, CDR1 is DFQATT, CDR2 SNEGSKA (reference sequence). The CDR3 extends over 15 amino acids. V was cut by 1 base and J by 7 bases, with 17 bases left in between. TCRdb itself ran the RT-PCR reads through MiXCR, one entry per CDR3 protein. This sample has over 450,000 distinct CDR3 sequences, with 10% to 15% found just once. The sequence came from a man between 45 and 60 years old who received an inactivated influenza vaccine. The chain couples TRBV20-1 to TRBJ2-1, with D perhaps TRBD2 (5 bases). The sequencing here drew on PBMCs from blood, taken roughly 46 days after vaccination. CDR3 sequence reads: CSARVSRRETNEQFF. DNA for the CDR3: TGCAGTGCTAGAGTGAGTCGAAGGGAGACGAATGAGCAGTTCTTC.